A single sample is the source of the 19 T cell receptor beta chains below, sequenced in a study of blood T cell repertoires in COVID-19. Sequenced by immunoSEQ multiplex PCR; TCRdb stores in-frame clones only, minus some. The profile shows around 310,000 clones, 90% of them singletons. What was sequenced was peripheral blood. All receptors come from a woman aged 40-49 years with COVID-19, enrolled during active disease.

The rearrangement uses TRBV20-1 and TRBJ1-2; 8 bases are shared with TRBD1. From germline, CDR1 is DFQATT and CDR2 SNEGSKA (reference sequence). V gave up 3 bases and J gave up 3 bases; unmatched junction bases: 6. CDR3 length equals 14 residues. DNA for the CDR3: TGCAGTGCTAGTGACAGGGGATTTTACTATGGCTACACCTTC. It yields the protein CSASDRGFYYGYTF.

V gene TRBV19 combines with J gene TRBJ1-5, with D perhaps matching TRBD1 (5 bases). Germline assignment: CDR1 LNHDA and CDR2 SQIVND (reference sequence). The V gene lost 6 bases and the J gene lost 3 bases, with 9 bases spanning the gap. The CDR3 is 13 amino acids. As DNA, the CDR3 is TGTGCCAGTAGAACAGGTTTCAATCAGCCCCAGCATTTT. This gives the protein CASRTGFNQPQHF.

This sequence joins TRBV15 and TRBJ2-5, with D possibly TRBD2 on 6 matching bases. V lost 5 bases and J lost 4, with 35 bases in between. This CDR3 comprises 21 residues. Per the germline V gene, CDR1 is LNHNV and CDR2 is YYDKDF (reference sequence). The CDR3 spells CATSGLLVASVMARPLETQYF. The CDR3 region has the DNA TGTGCCACCAGCGGACTCTTGGTTGCTAGCGTCATGGCCCGCCCGTTAGAGACCCAGTACTTC.

This chain uses TRBV19 with TRBJ1-2, with 7 bases lining up with TRBD1. V shed 7 bases, J shed 4 bases, and the junction held 3 bases outside the gene matches. The CDR3 runs to 12 residues. Germline assignment: CDR1 LNHDA and CDR2 SQIVND (reference sequence). This CDR3 is CASNNRGYGYTF. The CDR3 bases are TGTGCCAGTAATAACAGGGGCTATGGCTACACCTTC.

The chain couples TRBV7-6 to TRBJ2-2; TRBD2 matches at 11 bases. The CDR3 is made up of 18 amino acids. CDR1 SGHVS and CDR2 FNYEAQ come from the germline V gene. Trimming took 2 bases from V and 1 from J; bases not matched to a gene: 6. The CDR3 nucleotides read TGTGCCAGCAGCTTAATACTAGCGGGAGTTCTGAACACCGGGGAGCTGTTTTTT. Translated: CASSLILAGVLNTGELFF. Filled out from reference TRBV7-6 and TRBJ2-2, the complete variable domain reads GAGVSQSPRYKVTKRGQDVALRCDPISGHVSLYWYRQALGQGPEFLTYFNYEAQQDKSGLPNDRFSAERPEGSISTLTIQRTEQRDSAMYRCASSLILAGVLNTGELFFGEGSRLTVL.

In this sample, this clone turned up a few times. V gene TRBV11-3 combines with J gene TRBJ2-7, with 10 nucleotides matching TRBD1. Germline V gene sequence: CDR1 SGHNT, CDR2 YENEEA. Trimming cost V 5 bases and J 5 bases; bases outside gene matches: 6. The CDR3 is made up of 14 amino acids. CDR3 sequence: CASSARDRGHEQYF. The CDR3 DNA reads TGTGCCAGCAGCGCACGGGACAGGGGCCACGAGCAGTACTTC.

V and J are TRBV7-9 and TRBJ1-4; 7 bases line up with TRBD1. The V segment lost 1 base and the J segment 7 bases; nucleotides outside the gene matches: 6. The CDR3 covers 15 residues. Germline CDR1 and CDR2: SEHNR and FQNEAQ (reference sequence). The CDR3 sequence is CASSLGDRVTEKLFF. CDR3 nucleotide sequence: TGTGCCAGCAGCTTAGGAGACAGGGTCACTGAAAAACTGTTTTTT.

The chain couples TRBV19 to TRBJ1-5; D perhaps matches TRBD1 (5 bases). The CDR3 sequence is 16 residues long. Trimming took 7 bases from V and 0 from J, leaving 16 bases between them. The germline V gene has CDR1 LNHDA and CDR2 SQIVND (reference sequence). The CDR3 here is CASTYRGRSSNQPQHF. The CDR3, as DNA: TGTGCCAGTACCTATAGGGGCAGAAGTAGCAATCAGCCCCAGCATTTT.

This chain joins TRBV5-6 and TRBJ2-1; 8 bases match TRBD2. The CDR3 length is 17 residues. Germline-derived CDR1 and CDR2 are SGHDT and YYEEEE. V lost 0 bases, J lost 9 bases, and 14 bases stayed unmatched. The CDR3: CASSLGILLAGYGEQFF. CDR3 in DNA: TGTGCCAGCAGCTTGGGTATTCTTCTAGCGGGTTATGGTGAGCAGTTCTTC. Supplemented by reference TRBV5-6 and TRBJ2-1, the full variable domain reads DAGVTQSPTHLIKTRGQQVTLRCSPKSGHDTVSWYQQALGQGPQFIFQYYEEEERQRGNFPDRFSGHQFPNYSSELNVNALLLGDSALYLCASSLGILLAGYGEQFFGPGTRLTVL.

The chain combines TRBV3-1 (or the pseudogene TRBV3-2) with TRBJ2-7, with 7 bases aligning to TRBD1. After removal of 1 base from V and 0 bases from J, the junction contained 0 bases not matched to a gene. CDR3 length equals 14 residues. Germline lookup yields CDR1 LGHDT and CDR2 YNNKEL (reference sequence). CDR3 coding DNA: TGTGCCAGCAGCCAAGCAGGGGGCTCCTACGAGCAGTACTTC. Its protein is CASSQAGGSYEQYF.

The chain links TRBV18 to TRBJ2-5, with D hard to call. The CDR3 has 13 amino acids. Germline V gene lookup returns CDR1 KGHSH and CDR2 LQKENI. With 4 bases removed from V and 5 bases from J, the gap between germline ends came to 11 bases. CDR3 sequence: CASSLLHLETQYF. The CDR3 DNA follows: TGTGCCAGCTCACTACTTCATCTGGAGACCCAGTACTTC.

The chain has TRBV21-1 and TRBJ2-2; the table's D call, TRBD2, has no DNA check behind it. TRBV21-1 is an annotated pseudogene. This CDR3 contains 12 residues. DNA of the CDR3: TGTGCCAGCAGCACCGGTTTTGGGGAGCTGTTTTTT. Amino acids: CASSTGFGELFF.

The V call is TRBV27, the J call TRBJ1-1, with D possibly being TRBD1 (5 bases). Germline CDR1 MNHEY, CDR2 SMNVEV (reference sequence). The CDR3 covers 12 residues. The V gene lost 4 bases and the J gene lost 11 bases, with 14 bases spanning the gap. CDR3 protein: CASSYGGARAFF. The CDR3 DNA sequence: TGTGCCAGCAGTTACGGAGGGGCTCGGGCTTTCTTT.

The chain employs TRBV5-1 and TRBJ1-1; 9 bases are a match to TRBD1. V shed 4 bases and J 4 bases; nucleotides not matched to a gene: 8. Germline CDR1 reads SGHRS; CDR2 reads YFSETQ. The CDR3 extends over 15 amino acids. For the CDR3, the DNA is TGCGCCAGCAGCCCTTTTGAGACAGGGGGCACTGAAGCTTTCTTT. This gives the protein CASSPFETGGTEAFF. The complete variable domain, with remaining parts taken from reference TRBV5-1 and TRBJ1-1, reads KAGVTQTPRYLIKTRGQQVTLSCSPISGHRSVSWYQQTPGQGLQFLFEYFSETQRNKGNFPGRFSGRQFSNSRSEMNVSTLELGDSALYLCASSPFETGGTEAFFGQGTRLTVV.

The rearrangement uses TRBV5-1 and TRBJ1-6, with a weak D call TRBD1 (6 bases). The V gene's germline CDR1 is SGHRS and CDR2 YFSETQ. This CDR3 is 14 amino acids long. Trimming cost V 2 bases and J 15 bases, with 18 bases left between them. The CDR3 loop reads CASSFLGDIRHLHF. In DNA, the CDR3 is TGCGCCAGCAGCTTCCTCGGGGACATTCGCCACCTCCACTTT.

The CDR3 loop reads CATKPTGTGGDEQFF. For the CDR3, the DNA is TGTGCCACCAAGCCCACCGGGACAGGGGGCGATGAGCAGTTCTTC. The rearrangement joins TRBV10-3 to TRBJ2-1; TRBD1 matches 12 bases. V was pared by 10 bases and J by 8 bases, with 12 bases of the junction left unmatched. Germline assignment: CDR1 ENHRY and CDR2 SYGVKD. The CDR3 sequence is 15 residues long.

The gene calls are TRBV7-9 and TRBJ1-1; no clear D gene. The CDR3 contains 12 residues. V lost 7 bases to trimming and J lost 1 base, with 7 bases between them. From germline, CDR1 is SEHNR and CDR2 FQNEAQ (reference sequence). CDR3 region: CASTHSNTEAFF. The CDR3 region has the DNA TGTGCCAGCACTCATTCGAACACTGAAGCTTTCTTT.

The chain uses TRBV28 and TRBJ1-2; 7 nucleotides agree with TRBD1. The germline CDR1 and CDR2 sequences are MDHEN and SYDVKM. This CDR3 region has 12 residues. J was trimmed by 4 bases and V by 11 bases; bases with no gene match: 7. CDR3 amino acids: CAVSGTAYGYTF. The CDR3 DNA reads as TGTGCCGTTTCCGGGACAGCCTATGGCTACACCTTC.

V gene TRBV15 combines with J gene TRBJ1-6, with D possibly TRBD1 on 5 matching bases. Germline CDR1 is LNHNV and CDR2 is YYDKDF (reference sequence). V lost 0 bases and J 9 bases, leaving 12 bases between the germline ends. This CDR3 contains 15 residues. CDR3: CATSRDGGYGSPLHF. The CDR3 DNA reads as TGTGCCACCAGCAGAGATGGGGGGTATGGTTCACCCCTCCACTTT.